The rows below give T cell receptor beta chains drawn from one sample of a study of early T cells in non-severe SARS-CoV-2 infection. TCRdb reprocessed the 5' RACE reads via MiXCR and lists one record per CDR3 protein. The sample carries about 30,000 distinct CDR3 sequences, approximately 5.4% recorded once. Sequenced: whole blood. These receptors originate from an adult who was a healthcare worker with PCR-confirmed SARS-CoV-2 infection or an uninfected control (not recorded which). CDR3s include the opening cysteine and the closing phenylalanine or tryptophan. A D gene is named only where the DNA matches it firmly. Size is omitted from some rows. Given values are once, few, many or a class for expanded clones.

many,15,TRBD2,TRBJ2-3,TRBV7-8,TGTGCCAGCAGCTTCCGGGGGACTAGGCCAGATACGCAGTATTTT,CASSFRGTRPDTQYF
many,16,TRBD1,TRBJ2-5,TRBV7-6,TGTGCCAGCAGCCCGCAACCGGGACAGGGAGAAGAGACCCAGTACTTC,CASSPQPGQGEETQYF
many,14,.,TRBJ1-1,TRBV29-1,TGCAGCGTTGTTAACCACGGGGGGCAAACTGAAGCTTTCTTT,CSVVNHGGQTEAFF
many,14,TRBD2,TRBJ2-2,TRBV10-2,TGCGCCACCTTCAAACGGGAGGACACCGGGGAGCTGTTTTTT,CATFKREDTGELFF
many,11,TRBD1,TRBJ1-1,TRBV5-1,TGCGCCAGCAGTCCCGGACAGGGTGCTTTCTTT,CASSPGQGAFF
many,15,.,TRBJ1-2,TRBV6-1,TGTGCCAGCAGTGAAGCTGGCCGGGGGAGTCATGGCTACACCTTC,CASSEAGRGSHGYTF
many,14,.,TRBJ2-7,TRBV5-1,TGCGCCAGCAGCTTGGTTGCCGGGAGCCACGAGCAGTACTTC,CASSLVAGSHEQYF
.,13,.,TRBJ1-1,TRBV2,TGTGCCAGCAGGACGACAGATAACACTGAAGCTTTCTTT,CASRTTDNTEAFF
many,15,.,TRBJ2-2,TRBV5-1,TGCGCCAGCACATGGGGAGCGGCGAACACCGGGGAGCTGTTTTTT,CASTWGAANTGELFF
few,16,TRBD2,TRBJ2-5,TRBV4-1,TGCGCCAGCAGCCAGGGGGACGGGAGGGCCAGAGAGACCCAGTACTTC,CASSQGDGRARETQYF
many,14,TRBD1,TRBJ2-1,TRBV18,TGTGCCAGCTCACCAGAGACAGGGGGCAATGAGCAGTTCTTC,CASSPETGGNEQFF
.,14,.,TRBJ1-4,TRBV5-1,TGCGCCAGCAGCCTCGGGGGGCTAAATGAAAAACTGTTTTTT,CASSLGGLNEKLFF
many,14,.,TRBJ1-1,TRBV7-2,TGTGCCAGCAGCTTAGATGCTCTGAACACTGAAGCTTTCTTT,CASSLDALNTEAFF
many,14,TRBD1,TRBJ2-7,TRBV27,TGTGCCAGCAGTAGCCGGGACAGGGCCTACGAGCAGTACTTC,CASSSRDRAYEQYF
many,12,.,TRBJ2-1,TRBV7-9,TGTGCCAGCAGCATCAAGCGCGGTGAGCAGTTCTTC,CASSIKRGEQFF
many,14,TRBD1,TRBJ1-6,TRBV29-1,TGCAGCGTTAAGGGGGCAGCCTATAATTCACCCCTCCACTTT,CSVKGAAYNSPLHF
.,15,TRBD2,TRBJ2-1,TRBV5-1,TGCGCCAGCAGCTTGGCCGGCGGGAGTCGCAATGAGCAGTTCTTC,CASSLAGGSRNEQFF
many,15,TRBD1,TRBJ1-1,TRBV7-9,TGTGCCAGCAGCTTAGGAGGGGGCACTGGCACTGAAGCTTTCTTT,CASSLGGGTGTEAFF
few,19,TRBD2,TRBJ2-1,TRBV3-1,TGTGCCAGCAGCCAAGATCTGGGACTAGAAGGATTCTCCTACAATGAGCAGTTCTTC,CASSQDLGLEGFSYNEQFF
many,12,.,TRBJ2-1,TRBV10-3,TGTGCCATCAGCTTTGAGAGCAATGAGCAGTTCTTC,CAISFESNEQFF
.,14,.,TRBJ2-3,TRBV29-1,TGCAGCGTTGGAGGAGTTACTAGCACAGATACGCAGTATTTT,CSVGGVTSTDTQYF
many,14,.,TRBJ2-1,TRBV4-1,TGCGCCAGCAGACAACAACCGTCTAGAAATGAGCAGTTCTTC,CASRQQPSRNEQFF
.,16,.,TRBJ1-1,TRBV7-9,TGTGCCAGCAGCCACTCAGGGGCCCGAAAGTTGACTGAAGCTTTCTTT,CASSHSGARKLTEAFF
.,14,.,TRBJ2-1,TRBV13,TGTGCCAGCAGCACTCGGACAGCTTACAATGAGCAGTTCTTC,CASSTRTAYNEQFF
many,13,.,TRBJ1-6,TRBV18,TGTGCCAGCTCACAGACAGATAATTCACCCCTCCACTTT,CASSQTDNSPLHF
few,14,TRBD1,TRBJ1-5,TRBV6-5,TGTGCCAGCAGTACAGGGGTAAGGGGACAGCCCCAGCATTTT,CASSTGVRGQPQHF